Sequencing of this T cell receptor (beta chain) was carried out in a study of blood T cell repertoires in COVID-19. The length of the CDR3 is 16 residues. V lost 2 bases to trimming and J lost 1 base; unmatched junction nucleotides: 3. Per the germline V gene, CDR1 is SGDLS and CDR2 is YYNGEE. Sequencing was performed with immunoSEQ multiplex PCR; in TCRdb, only in-frame clones are kept and a portion is missing. The sample includes about 110,000 clones, 88% of them seen just once. The material sequenced was peripheral blood. The clonotype was recovered from a man in his forties or fifties with active or convalescent COVID-19. The V gene is TRBV9, the J gene TRBJ2-3, with 11 bases that match TRBD2. The CDR3 here is CASSVLAGGGTDTQYF. CDR3 nucleotides: TGTGCCAGCAGCGTGCTAGCGGGAGGCGGCACAGATACGCAGTATTTT.